The 21 T cell receptor beta chains presented below share a single source sample, sequenced in a study of cytomegalovirus exposure and HLA in healthy donors. The PCR ran on 60 Vbeta and 13 Jbeta primers. Method: immunoSEQ multiplex PCR; TCRdb's copy keeps in-frame clones and lacks some. Found here are 81,000 or so clones, just over 75% of them singletons; the top ten hold more than 2.5%. Sample: PBMCs. The receptors derive from a man in his fifties or sixties in good health and CMV-seropositive.

Note on this clone: At one end, the junction sequence differs from germline, possibly due to a read error. This chain uses TRBV7-9 with TRBJ2-1, with unresolved D. The germline gives CDR1 SEHNR, CDR2 FQNEAQ (reference sequence). The CDR3 is made up of 12 amino acids. The CDR3 loop is CSSSLVADEQFF. For the CDR3, the DNA is TGTTCCAGCAGCTTAGTGGCGGATGAGCAGTTCTTC.

The chain carries TRBV30 and TRBJ1-6, with 7 bases aligning to TRBD1. Germline CDR1 and CDR2: GTSNPN and SVGIG (reference sequence). Trimming cost V 0 bases and J 8 bases; bases outside gene matches: 7. The CDR3 is 15 amino acids. Here the CDR3 reads CAWSVREGAYSPLHF. Here the CDR3 DNA reads TGTGCCTGGAGTGTACGAGAGGGGGCCTATTCACCCCTCCACTTT.

This clone has a single count. The chain uses TRBV5-6 and TRBJ1-6, with D possibly matching TRBD1 (6 bases). Deletions cut 7 bases from V and 10 bases from J, with 18 bases between. Germline V gives CDR1 SGHDT, CDR2 YYEEEE. The length of the CDR3 is 14 residues. Here the CDR3 reads CASVVGGARSPLHF. As DNA, the CDR3 is TGTGCCAGCGTTGTAGGGGGGGCACGGTCACCCCTCCACTTT. The complete variable domain, with remaining parts taken from reference TRBV5-6 and TRBJ1-6, reads DAGVTQSPTHLIKTRGQQVTLRCSPKSGHDTVSWYQQALGQGPQFIFQYYEEEERQRGNFPDRFSGHQFPNYSSELNVNALLLGDSALYLCASVVGGARSPLHFGNGTRLTVT.

The chain employs TRBV7-2 and TRBJ2-5; 9 bases align to TRBD1. The CDR3 is 15 residues long. CDR1 is SGHTA and CDR2 is FQGNSA in the germline V gene. Trimming at V came to 5 bases and at J to 5 bases, leaving 9 bases not matched to a gene. For the CDR3, the DNA is TGTGCCAGCAGCGCTATCGGGACAGGGATGGAGACCCAGTACTTC. Protein product: CASSAIGTGMETQYF.

This chain joins TRBV7-3 and TRBJ2-5; unclear D gene. Per the germline V gene, CDR1 is SGHTA and CDR2 is FQGTGA. CDR3 length equals 13 residues. Trimming shortened V by 4 bases and J by 1 base, and 7 bases separated the two germline ends. This CDR3 is CASSSRVQETQYF. CDR3 in DNA: TGTGCCAGCAGCTCCCGGGTCCAAGAGACCCAGTACTTC.

The chain carries TRBV5-1 and TRBJ2-7, with 10 positions matching TRBD1. The CDR3 is 17 residues long. Germline CDR1 is SGHRS and CDR2 is YFSETQ. V was pared by 0 bases and J by 5 bases, with 11 bases of the junction left unmatched. CDR3 region: CASSLALTGGQLDEQYF. CDR3 bases: TGCGCCAGCAGCTTGGCCCTGACAGGGGGCCAACTAGACGAGCAGTACTTC.

The rearrangement joins TRBV11-3 to TRBJ1-1; D perhaps matches TRBD1 (6 bases). Trimming shortened V by 6 bases and J by 2 bases, and 13 bases separated the two germline ends. CDR3 length: 14 amino acids. CDR1 SGHNT and CDR2 YENEEA come from the germline V gene. The CDR3 loop reads CASRPGVSNTEAFF. CDR3 sequence (DNA): TGTGCCAGCAGGCCAGGGGTCTCAAACACTGAAGCTTTCTTT.

This rearrangement joins TRBV19 to TRBJ2-1; 7 bases are shared with TRBD2. CDR3 size: 15 residues. The junction had 6 bases not matched to a gene; V was cut back by 7 bases and J by 0 bases. Looked up from germline, CDR1 is LNHDA and CDR2 is SQIVND (reference sequence). The CDR3 loop is CASTISSGSYNEQFF. The DNA for the CDR3 is TGTGCCAGTACTATCTCTAGCGGCTCCTACAATGAGCAGTTCTTC.

The genes are TRBV6-4 and TRBJ2-2, with unresolved D. The CDR3 is 13 residues long. Germline V gene lookup returns CDR1 MRHNA and CDR2 SNTAGT. The V and J ends lost 0 bases and 6 bases respectively, with 5 bases between them. CDR3 sequence reads: CASSDSFAGELFF. As DNA, the CDR3 is TGTGCCAGCAGTGACTCCTTTGCCGGGGAGCTGTTTTTT.

The gene calls are TRBV4-3 and TRBJ2-3, with 7 bases fitting TRBD2. The CDR3 extends over 16 amino acids. After removal of 3 bases from V and 0 bases from J, the junction contained 6 bases not matched to a gene. Germline V gene lookup returns CDR1 LGHNA and CDR2 YSLEER. The CDR3 DNA is TGCGCCAGCAGCCACACTAGCGACAGCAGCACAGATACGCAGTATTTT. Encoded protein: CASSHTSDSSTDTQYF.

V usage is TRBV7-2 and J usage is TRBJ2-7; 8 bases align to TRBD2. Germline CDR1 is SGHTA and CDR2 is FQGNSA. After removal of 3 bases from V and 3 bases from J, the junction contained 7 bases not matched to a gene. This CDR3 is 15 amino acids long. DNA of the CDR3: TGTGCCAGCAGCTTTAGCCTAGCGGGTCTCTACGAGCAGTACTTC. Translating gives CASSFSLAGLYEQYF. Using reference TRBV7-2 and TRBJ2-7 for the parts outside the CDR3, the full variable domain is GAGVSQSPSNKVTEKGKDVELRCDPISGHTALYWYRQSLGQGLEFLIYFQGNSAPDKSGLPSDRFSAERTGGSVSTLTIQRTQQEDSAVYLCASSFSLAGLYEQYFGPGTRLTVT.

The chain is built from TRBV7-2 and TRBJ2-7; possible D gene TRBD1, 7 bases. Germline CDR1 and CDR2: SGHTA and FQGNSA. The CDR3 is made up of 14 amino acids. The V gene lost 4 bases and the J gene lost 10 bases, with 20 bases spanning the gap. CDR3 sequence reads: CASSSEGGRGAQYF. CDR3 DNA sequence: TGTGCCAGCAGCTCCGAAGGGGGCCGCGGGGCTCAGTACTTC.

The table lists this clone with a count of one. The chain employs TRBV7-6 and TRBJ2-3; 11 bases line up with TRBD2. CDR1 is SGHVS, CDR2 FNYEAQ, per germline. The ends lost 4 bases at V and 2 bases at J; junction bases unmatched: 14. This CDR3 spans 19 amino acids. CDR3 in amino acids: CASSSSPERLAGLTDTQYF. Written as DNA, the CDR3 is TGTGCCAGCAGCTCCTCCCCCGAAAGACTAGCGGGACTCACAGATACGCAGTATTTT.

Concerning this clone: Other DNA sequences within the sample encode an identical CDR3. The chain is built from TRBV5-5 and TRBJ2-1, with D possibly being TRBD1 (6 bases). Trimming removed 0 bases from V and 0 bases from J, with 10 bases in between. This CDR3 has 16 residues. CDR1 and CDR2 from the germline V gene are SGHKS and YYEKEE (reference sequence). This CDR3 reads CASSLGGGASYNEQFF. CDR3 sequence (DNA): TGTGCCAGCAGCTTGGGAGGGGGAGCCTCCTACAATGAGCAGTTCTTC.

This clone has a handful of counts. The chain is built from TRBV19 and TRBJ2-3; 8 nucleotides match TRBD1. CDR1 LNHDA and CDR2 SQIVND come from the germline V gene (reference sequence). CDR3 length: 14 amino acids. V lost 6 bases to trimming and J lost 1 base; unmatched junction nucleotides: 3. The CDR3 is CASRTDRGTDTQYF. The CDR3 DNA sequence: TGTGCCAGTAGGACGGACAGGGGCACAGATACGCAGTATTTT.

This CDR3 reads CASSESSGRDNEQFF. The CDR3 DNA follows: TGCGCCAGCAGTGAGTCAAGCGGGAGGGACAATGAGCAGTTCTTC. The chain links TRBV10-1 to TRBJ2-1; 10 bases fit TRBD2. CDR3 length: 15 residues. The V gene end was trimmed by 0 bases and the J gene end by 5 bases; junction bases not matched to a gene: 1. Germline V gene lookup returns CDR1 WNHNN and CDR2 SYGVQD (reference sequence).

This clone showed up just once. The CDR3 here is CASSLNRGSSYEQYF. For the CDR3, the DNA is TGTGCCAGCAGCCTGAACAGGGGGAGCTCCTACGAGCAGTACTTC. This rearrangement joins TRBV27 to TRBJ2-7, with 8 bases matching TRBD1. This CDR3 has 15 amino acids. Germline V gives CDR1 MNHEY, CDR2 SMNVEV (reference sequence). J was trimmed by 0 bases and V by 6 bases; bases with no gene match: 7.

The chain employs TRBV7-9 and TRBJ2-1, with 8 bases fitting TRBD2. CDR3 length: 16 amino acids. Looked up from germline, CDR1 is SEHNR and CDR2 is FQNEAQ (reference sequence). V was pared by 2 bases and J by 8 bases, with 11 bases of the junction left unmatched. The CDR3: CASSLSAGVWWDEQFF. Here the CDR3 DNA reads TGTGCCAGCAGCTTATCAGCGGGAGTCTGGTGGGATGAGCAGTTCTTC.

The CDR3: CASSLSGTSLKGEQYF. CDR3 nucleotide sequence: TGTGCCAGCAGCCTGTCGGGGACTAGCCTCAAAGGGGAGCAGTACTTC. The chain carries TRBV5-6 and TRBJ2-7, with 9 nucleotides matching TRBD2. The junction had 15 bases not matched to a gene; V was cut back by 4 bases and J by 7 bases. The CDR3 totals 16 residues. CDR1 SGHDT and CDR2 YYEEEE come from the germline V gene.

The chain links TRBV7-9 to TRBJ2-5; D call uncertain. V shed 5 bases and J shed 2 bases, with 21 bases lying between them. The germline V gene has CDR1 SEHNR and CDR2 FQNEAQ (reference sequence). This CDR3 is 17 amino acids long. CDR3 sequence reads: CASSRLGAARSQETQYF. The CDR3 DNA reads TGTGCCAGCAGCCGCTTGGGTGCGGCGCGAAGTCAAGAGACCCAGTACTTC.

This clone turned up a few times. V is TRBV9 and J is TRBJ2-3; 9 bases match TRBD1. Trimming cost V 4 bases and J 4 bases; bases outside gene matches: 7. This CDR3 spans 15 amino acids. CDR1 and CDR2 (germline): SGDLS, YYNGEE. The CDR3 DNA reads TGTGCCAGCAGCCCGTTGGGACAGGGCTCAGATACGCAGTATTTT. Protein: CASSPLGQGSDTQYF.